Sequencing of this TCR beta chain was carried out in a study of OX40 agonist ivuxolimab in advanced cancers. Background on the study: Ivuxolimab, which patients received intravenously every 2 weeks, was dosed at 0.01 to 10 mg/kg.

TCRdb keeps only in-frame clones here, not all; method: immunoSEQ multiplex PCR. The sample has fewer than 85,000 clones; around 92% are singletons. At cycle 4 day 1, cycle 7 day 1, and baseline, blood was sampled. The CDR3 totals 15 residues. From germline, CDR1 is SGHAT and CDR2 FQDESV (reference sequence). The junction had 2 bases not matched to a gene; V was cut back by 5 bases and J by 5 bases. The source of this sequence is an adult with an advanced solid tumor such as melanoma, head and neck, liver or kidney cancer. The sample consisted of CD4+ or CD8+ T cells sorted from blood, taken in a trial of the OX40 agonist ivuxolimab. The chain is built from TRBV11-1 and TRBJ2-1; 14 bases line up with TRBD2. The DNA for the CDR3 is TGTGCCAGCAGCCTGGGACTAGCGGGAGACAATGAGCAGTTCTTC. Residues: CASSLGLAGDNEQFF.